The clone carrying this T cell receptor beta chain is classed as medium-sized. Its antigen remains unidentified. The TRBV12-4/TRBJ1-2 clonotypes were amplified using barcode primers with ligated adaptors. TCRdb recomputed calls from the multiplex PCR reads with MiXCR, one row per CDR3 protein. The sample lists 2,000 to 2,500 distinct CDR3 sequences, about 2.2% occurring once. Whole-study results and caveats: The TCR gene usage of tumor memory CD4+ T cells clustered together with blood and lymph node memory CD4+ cells and with lymph node naive CD4+ cells.

Tregs were sorted as CD4+CD25+CD127-/low cells. Trimming removed 4 bases from V and 6 bases from J, with 15 bases in between. This CDR3 comprises 14 residues. The TCR was taken from a female donor with breast cancer. Material: tumor-infiltrating Tregs sorted from the breast tumor. The genes are TRBV12-3 or TRBV12-4 and TRBJ1-2, with D hard to call. CDR3 region: CASSSRTVGNGYTF. DNA of the CDR3: TGTGCCAGCAGTTCCCGAACAGTTGGGAATGGCTACACCTTC.